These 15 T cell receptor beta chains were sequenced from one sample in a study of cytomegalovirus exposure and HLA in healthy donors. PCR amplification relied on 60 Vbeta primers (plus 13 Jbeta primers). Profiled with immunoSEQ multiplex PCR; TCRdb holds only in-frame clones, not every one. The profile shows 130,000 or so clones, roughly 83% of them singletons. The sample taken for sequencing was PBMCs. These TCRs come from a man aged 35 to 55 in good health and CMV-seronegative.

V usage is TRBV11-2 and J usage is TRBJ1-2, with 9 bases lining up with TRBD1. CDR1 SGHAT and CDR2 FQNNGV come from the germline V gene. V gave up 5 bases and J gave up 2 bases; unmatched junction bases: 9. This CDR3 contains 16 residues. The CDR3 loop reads CASSLTGTGLNYGYTF. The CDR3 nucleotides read TGTGCCAGCAGCCTTACCGGGACAGGGTTAAACTATGGCTACACCTTC.

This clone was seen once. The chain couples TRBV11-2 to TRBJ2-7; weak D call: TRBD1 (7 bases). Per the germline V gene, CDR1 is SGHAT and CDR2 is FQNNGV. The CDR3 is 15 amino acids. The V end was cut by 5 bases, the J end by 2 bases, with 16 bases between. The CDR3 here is CASSTEGQGAYEQYF. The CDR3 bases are TGTGCCAGCAGCACGGAGGGGCAGGGGGCCTACGAGCAGTACTTC.

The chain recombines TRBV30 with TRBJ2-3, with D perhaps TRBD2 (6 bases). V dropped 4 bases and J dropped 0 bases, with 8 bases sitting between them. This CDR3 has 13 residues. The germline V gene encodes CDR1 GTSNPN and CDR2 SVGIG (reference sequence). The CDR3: CAWTGTSTDTQYF. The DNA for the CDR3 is TGTGCCTGGACCGGGACTAGCACAGATACGCAGTATTTT.

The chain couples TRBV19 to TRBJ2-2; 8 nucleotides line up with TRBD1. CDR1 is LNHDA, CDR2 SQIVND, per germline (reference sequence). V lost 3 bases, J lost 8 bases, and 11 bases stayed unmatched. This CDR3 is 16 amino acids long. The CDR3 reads CASSIAGQGASGELFF. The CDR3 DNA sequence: TGTGCCAGTAGTATTGCAGGGCAGGGGGCCTCGGGGGAGCTGTTTTTT.

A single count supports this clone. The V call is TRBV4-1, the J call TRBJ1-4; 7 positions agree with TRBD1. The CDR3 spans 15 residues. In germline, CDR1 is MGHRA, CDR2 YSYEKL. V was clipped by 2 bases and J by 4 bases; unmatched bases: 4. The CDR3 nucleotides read TGCGCCAGCAGCCAACCGGACAGGAGTAATGAAAAACTGTTTTTT. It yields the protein CASSQPDRSNEKLFF.

The CDR3 bases are TGTGCCAGCAGTGAAGGGCGGGGTCTGGGTTACAATGAGCAGTTCTTC. Its protein is CASSEGRGLGYNEQFF. The rearrangement joins TRBV6-1 to TRBJ2-1; TRBD2 is a possible D gene (6 bases). Per the germline V gene, CDR1 is MNHNS and CDR2 is SASEGT. The CDR3 runs to 16 residues. V lost 1 base and J 4 bases, leaving 14 bases between the germline ends.

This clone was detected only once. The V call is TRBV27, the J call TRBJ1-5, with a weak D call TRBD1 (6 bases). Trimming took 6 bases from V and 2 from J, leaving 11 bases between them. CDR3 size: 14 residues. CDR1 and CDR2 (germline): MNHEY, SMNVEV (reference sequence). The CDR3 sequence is CASRGGGGNQPQHF. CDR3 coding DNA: TGTGCCAGCAGAGGGGGGGGCGGCAATCAGCCCCAGCATTTT.

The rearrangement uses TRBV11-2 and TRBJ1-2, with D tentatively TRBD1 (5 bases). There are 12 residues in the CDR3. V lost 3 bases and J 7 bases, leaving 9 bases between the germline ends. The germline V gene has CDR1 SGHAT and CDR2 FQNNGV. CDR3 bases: TGTGCCAGCAGCTTTGGCGGGGCTGGCTACACCTTC. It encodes CASSFGGAGYTF.

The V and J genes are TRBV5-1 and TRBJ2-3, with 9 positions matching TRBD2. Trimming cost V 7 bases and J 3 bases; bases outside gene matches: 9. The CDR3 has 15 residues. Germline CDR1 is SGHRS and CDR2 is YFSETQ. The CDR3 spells CASAGGPYDTDTQYF. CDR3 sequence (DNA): TGCGCCAGCGCGGGGGGGCCTTACGATACAGATACGCAGTATTTT.

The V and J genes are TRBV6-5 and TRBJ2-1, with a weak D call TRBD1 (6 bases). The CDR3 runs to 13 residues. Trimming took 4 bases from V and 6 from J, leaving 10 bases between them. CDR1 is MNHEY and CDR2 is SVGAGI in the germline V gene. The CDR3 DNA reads TGTGCCAGCAGTTCCCAGGGGTCCAATGAGCAGTTCTTC. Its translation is CASSSQGSNEQFF.

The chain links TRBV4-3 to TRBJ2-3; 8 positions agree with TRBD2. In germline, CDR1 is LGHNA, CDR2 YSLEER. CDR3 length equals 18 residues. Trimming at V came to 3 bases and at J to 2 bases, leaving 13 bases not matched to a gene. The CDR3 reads CASSHTRGAGANTDTQYF. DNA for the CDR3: TGCGCCAGCAGCCACACCCGGGGAGCGGGGGCCAACACAGATACGCAGTATTTT.

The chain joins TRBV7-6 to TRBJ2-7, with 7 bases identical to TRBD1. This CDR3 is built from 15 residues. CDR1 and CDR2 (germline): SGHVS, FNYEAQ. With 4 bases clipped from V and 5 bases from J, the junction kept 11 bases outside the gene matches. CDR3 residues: CASSSRQGRLHEQYF. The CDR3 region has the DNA TGTGCCAGCAGCTCCCGACAGGGACGACTCCACGAGCAGTACTTC.

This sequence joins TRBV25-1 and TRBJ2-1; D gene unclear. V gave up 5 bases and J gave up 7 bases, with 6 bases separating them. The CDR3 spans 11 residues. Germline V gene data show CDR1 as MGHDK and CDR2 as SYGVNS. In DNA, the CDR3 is TGTGCCAGCAGTTCCTTTAATGAGCAGTTCTTC. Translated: CASSSFNEQFF.

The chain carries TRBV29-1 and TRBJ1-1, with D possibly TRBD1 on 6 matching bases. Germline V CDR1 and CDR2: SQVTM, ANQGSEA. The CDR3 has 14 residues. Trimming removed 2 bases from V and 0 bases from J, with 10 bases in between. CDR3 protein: CSVEKGGMNTEAFF. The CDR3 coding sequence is TGCAGCGTTGAAAAGGGGGGGATGAACACTGAAGCTTTCTTT.

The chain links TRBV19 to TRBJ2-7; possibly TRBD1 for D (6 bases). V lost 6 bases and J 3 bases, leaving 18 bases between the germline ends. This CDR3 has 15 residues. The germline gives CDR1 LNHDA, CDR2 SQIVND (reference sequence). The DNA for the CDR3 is TGTGCCAGTAGCCTCTCTGGTGGGGGCCACTACGAGCAGTACTTC. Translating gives CASSLSGGGHYEQYF.